The clone carrying this T cell receptor (beta chain) was picked up many times. Its antigen is as yet unknown. This sample was included in a study of molecular identifiers for immune sequencing clone quantification. Regarding the study as a whole: Single-cell amounts of spiked Jurkat TCR RNA were reportedly detectable among approximately 1 million naive cells. Over 99% of effector molecules, yet under 1% of naive-cell molecules, were held by clones above 20 RNA copies.

TCRdb itself ran the PCR reads through MiXCR, one entry per CDR3 protein. The sample has about 100,000 distinct CDR3 sequences; 21% are singletons. The germline V gene has CDR1 SGHTA and CDR2 FQGTGA. This CDR3 contains 13 residues. J was trimmed by 4 bases and V by 5 bases; bases with no gene match: 4. The TCR originated in a human donor in good health. Some libraries in this study had Jurkat cell RNA spiked in. The genes are TRBV7-3 and TRBJ1-1; 7 nucleotides match TRBD1. Sequencing was done on a sample of naive CD8+ T cells from blood, with Jurkat cell RNA spiked in. Indicated subset: FACS-sorted CD8+CD4-CCR7+CD45RA+ naive T cells. For the CDR3, the DNA is TGTGCCAGCAGCATCGACAGGGCCACTGAAGCTTTCTTT. As protein: CASSIDRATEAFF.